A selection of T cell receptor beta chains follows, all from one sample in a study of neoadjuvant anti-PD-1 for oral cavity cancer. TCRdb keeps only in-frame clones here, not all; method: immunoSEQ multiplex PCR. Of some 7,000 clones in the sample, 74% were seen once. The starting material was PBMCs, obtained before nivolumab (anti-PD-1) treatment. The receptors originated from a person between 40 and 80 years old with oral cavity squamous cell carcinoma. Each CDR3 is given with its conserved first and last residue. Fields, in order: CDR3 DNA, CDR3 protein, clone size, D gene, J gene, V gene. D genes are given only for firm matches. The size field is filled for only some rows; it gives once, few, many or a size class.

CDR3 DNA: TGTGCCAGCAGTTATAGCGGGGCATTCACCGGGGAGCTGTTTTTT; CDR3 protein: CASSYSGAFTGELFF; clone size: NA; D gene: TRBD2; J gene: TRBJ2-2; V gene: TRBV6-5
CDR3 DNA: TGTGCCAGCAGTTCTGGACAGGGGGTCACTGAAGCTTTCTTT; CDR3 protein: CASSSGQGVTEAFF; clone size: NA; D gene: TRBD1; J gene: TRBJ1-1; V gene: TRBV28
CDR3 DNA: TGTGCCAGCAGCTTTCTGACTAGCGGAGTGGCCGATACGCAGTATTTT; CDR3 protein: CASSFLTSGVADTQYF; clone size: NA; D gene: TRBD2; J gene: TRBJ2-3; V gene: TRBV11-2
CDR3 DNA: TGTGCCAGCAGTAGCGGTGGGCAAGAGACCCAGTACTTC; CDR3 protein: CASSSGGQETQYF; clone size: NA; D gene: NA; J gene: TRBJ2-5; V gene: TRBV2
CDR3 DNA: TGTGCCAGCAGGCAAACAGGGGGTCGCACTGAAGCTTTCTTT; CDR3 protein: CASRQTGGRTEAFF; clone size: NA; D gene: TRBD1; J gene: TRBJ1-1; V gene: TRBV6-5
CDR3 DNA: TGTGCCAGCAGTTCCCGGGACAGGGGCTCTGGAAACACCATATATTTT; CDR3 protein: CASSSRDRGSGNTIYF; clone size: large; D gene: TRBD1; J gene: TRBJ1-3; V gene: TRBV7-9
CDR3 DNA: TGCGCCAGCAGCCAAGGAACTAGCGGGGGCTCACGGGGTACGCAGTATTTT; CDR3 protein: CASSQGTSGGSRGTQYF; clone size: NA; D gene: TRBD2; J gene: TRBJ2-3; V gene: TRBV4-3
CDR3 DNA: TGTGCCAGCAGCTTAGCAGGGGATCGCGATGAGCAGTTCTTC; CDR3 protein: CASSLAGDRDEQFF; clone size: NA; D gene: NA; J gene: TRBJ2-1; V gene: TRBV7-2
CDR3 DNA: TGCGCCAGCAGCTCGGGACTAGCGGGGTGGCGTAGCACAGATACGCAGTATTTT; CDR3 protein: CASSSGLAGWRSTDTQYF; clone size: NA; D gene: TRBD2; J gene: TRBJ2-3; V gene: TRBV5-1
CDR3 DNA: TGTGCCTGGAGTGTACTAGCGGGGGACACCGGGGAGCTGTTTTTT; CDR3 protein: CAWSVLAGDTGELFF; clone size: NA; D gene: TRBD2; J gene: TRBJ2-2; V gene: TRBV30
CDR3 DNA: TGTGCCACCAGCAGAGGAGGTTCCGTAAGTGACTATGGCTACACCTTC; CDR3 protein: CATSRGGSVSDYGYTF; clone size: few; D gene: NA; J gene: TRBJ1-2; V gene: TRBV15
CDR3 DNA: TGTGCCAGCAGCATAGGACAGGGGTATGTCGGGGAGCTGTTTTTT; CDR3 protein: CASSIGQGYVGELFF; clone size: once; D gene: TRBD1; J gene: TRBJ2-2; V gene: TRBV5-4
CDR3 DNA: TGTGCCAGCAGTCCTGGAATAAATCAGCCCCAGCATTTT; CDR3 protein: CASSPGINQPQHF; clone size: NA; D gene: NA; J gene: TRBJ1-5; V gene: TRBV28
CDR3 DNA: TGTGCCAGTGGAGACAGCTCCTACGAGCAGTACTTC; CDR3 protein: CASGDSSYEQYF; clone size: NA; D gene: NA; J gene: TRBJ2-7; V gene: TRBV7-8
CDR3 DNA: TGTGCCAGCAGCTTAGCGAGACAGGGAAATCAGCCCCAGCATTTT; CDR3 protein: CASSLARQGNQPQHF; clone size: NA; D gene: TRBD1; J gene: TRBJ1-5; V gene: TRBV7-9
CDR3 DNA: TGTGCCACCAGCAGAGGTGGTGAGGGGACCCAAGAGACCCAGTACTTC; CDR3 protein: CATSRGGEGTQETQYF; clone size: NA; D gene: NA; J gene: TRBJ2-5; V gene: TRBV15
CDR3 DNA: TGCGCCAGCAGCCAAGATCTTGGGGGCTCCTACAATGAGCAGTTCTTC; CDR3 protein: CASSQDLGGSYNEQFF; clone size: once; D gene: NA; J gene: TRBJ2-1; V gene: TRBV4-3
CDR3 DNA: TGTGCCAGTAGTATGGGGGGAGATCAGCCCCAGCATTTT; CDR3 protein: CASSMGGDQPQHF; clone size: NA; D gene: NA; J gene: TRBJ1-5; V gene: TRBV19
CDR3 DNA: TGTGCCAGCAGCGTAGACGTCAGGCAGGCCGGGGAGCTGTTTTTT; CDR3 protein: CASSVDVRQAGELFF; clone size: NA; D gene: NA; J gene: TRBJ2-2; V gene: TRBV9
CDR3 DNA: TGTGCCAGCAGCCTGACCCCCAGCAATGAGCAGTTCTTC; CDR3 protein: CASSLTPSNEQFF; clone size: once; D gene: NA; J gene: TRBJ2-1; V gene: TRBV4-2
CDR3 DNA: TGTGCCAGCAGTGACAGGGAAAATTCACCCCTCCACTTT; CDR3 protein: CASSDRENSPLHF; clone size: few; D gene: NA; J gene: TRBJ1-6; V gene: TRBV6-1
CDR3 DNA: TGTGCCAGCAGTCAAGACAGGGTAATTATTTCACCCCTCCACTTT; CDR3 protein: CASSQDRVIISPLHF; clone size: NA; D gene: TRBD1; J gene: TRBJ1-6; V gene: TRBV2
CDR3 DNA: TGCGCCAGCAGCCAGAAAAAGACGGTCACCGTGGGGGATACGCAGTATTTT; CDR3 protein: CASSQKKTVTVGDTQYF; clone size: NA; D gene: NA; J gene: TRBJ2-3; V gene: TRBV4-3
CDR3 DNA: TGTGCCATCAGTGAACCACAGGGAGTTTCGTACGAGCAGTACTTC; CDR3 protein: CAISEPQGVSYEQYF; clone size: once; D gene: NA; J gene: TRBJ2-7; V gene: TRBV10-3
CDR3 DNA: TGTGCCATCTCTCTGGGGGGGGAGGAGACCCAGTACTTC; CDR3 protein: CAISLGGEETQYF; clone size: NA; D gene: TRBD2; J gene: TRBJ2-5; V gene: TRBV10-3
CDR3 DNA: TGTGCCAGCAGCGTAGAAGGTAACTCTGGAAACACCATATATTTT; CDR3 protein: CASSVEGNSGNTIYF; clone size: NA; D gene: NA; J gene: TRBJ1-3; V gene: TRBV9
CDR3 DNA: TGCGCCAGCAGCTCCGACACAGCAGGGAACTATGGCTACACCTTC; CDR3 protein: CASSSDTAGNYGYTF; clone size: NA; D gene: NA; J gene: TRBJ1-2; V gene: TRBV5-1